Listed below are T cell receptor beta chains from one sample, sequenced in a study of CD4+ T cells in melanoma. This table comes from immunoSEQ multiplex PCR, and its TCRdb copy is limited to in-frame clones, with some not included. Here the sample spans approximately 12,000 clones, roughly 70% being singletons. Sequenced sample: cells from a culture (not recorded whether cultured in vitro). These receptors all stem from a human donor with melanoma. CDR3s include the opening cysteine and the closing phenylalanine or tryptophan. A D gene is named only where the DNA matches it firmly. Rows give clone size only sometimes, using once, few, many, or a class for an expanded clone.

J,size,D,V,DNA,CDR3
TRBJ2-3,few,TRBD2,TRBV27,TGTGCCAGCAAGCTAGCGGGCACAGATACGCAGTATTTT,CASKLAGTDTQYF
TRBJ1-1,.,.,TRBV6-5,TGTGCCAGCAGTTCCCACCCGGGGGGAGAAGCTTTCTTT,CASSSHPGGEAFF
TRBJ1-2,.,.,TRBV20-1,TGCAGTGTTTACACGGTATATGGCTACACCTTC,CSVYTVYGYTF
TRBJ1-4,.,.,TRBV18,TGTGCCAGCTCACCTCAACGGGGGGGAACTAATGAAAAACTGTTTTTT,CASSPQRGGTNEKLFF
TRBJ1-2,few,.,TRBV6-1,TGTGCCAGCAGTGATTTTTTGTTAGGCTACACCTTC,CASSDFLLGYTF
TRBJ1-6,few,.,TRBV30,TGTGCCTGGAGTTCCCAAGATTCACCCCTCCACTTT,CAWSSQDSPLHF
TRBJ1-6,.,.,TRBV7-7,TGTGCTAGCAGCTCTACCATTTACCCCCTCCACTTT,CASSSTIYPLHF
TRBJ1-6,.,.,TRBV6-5,TGTGCCAGCAGTGAGAGGGGCTATAATTCACCCCTCCACTTT,CASSERGYNSPLHF
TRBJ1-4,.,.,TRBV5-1,TGCGCCAGCAGCTCCCTAGGACAGCAGAATGAAAAACTGTTTTTT,CASSSLGQQNEKLFF
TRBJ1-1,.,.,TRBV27,TGTGCCAGCAGTTTAGACAGGAGGACTGAAGCTTTCTTT,CASSLDRRTEAFF
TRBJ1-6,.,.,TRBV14,TGTGCCAGCAGCCGAACAGGAGGCTCACCCCTCCACTTT,CASSRTGGSPLHF
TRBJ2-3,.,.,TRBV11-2,TGTGCCAGCAGCTTAGGGATCACAGATACGCAGTATTTT,CASSLGITDTQYF
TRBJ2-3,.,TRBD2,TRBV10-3,TGTGCCATCAGCGGGAGGGGGGGTACAGCAGATACGCAGTATTTT,CAISGRGGTADTQYF
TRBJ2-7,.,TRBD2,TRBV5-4,TGTGCCAGCAGTACTAGCGGGGGGGCCCACGAGCAGTACTTC,CASSTSGGAHEQYF
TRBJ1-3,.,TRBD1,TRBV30,TGTGCCTGGGCGCAGGGGGCCGGTGGAAACACCATATATTTT,CAWAQGAGGNTIYF
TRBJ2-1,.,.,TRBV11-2,TGTGCCAGCAGCTTAGCTACAGGCCGGACTCCGCAGTTCTTC,CASSLATGRTPQFF
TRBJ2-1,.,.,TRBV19,TGTGCCAGTAGTATATGGGGACGCAACAATGAGCAGTTCTTC,CASSIWGRNNEQFF
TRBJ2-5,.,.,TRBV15,TGTGCCACCAGCAGAGATCGAGGGTCCGAGACCCAGTACTTC,CATSRDRGSETQYF
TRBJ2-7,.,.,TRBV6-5,TGTGCCAGCAGTTCCCCCTCGACAGCAACCTACGAGCAGTACTTC,CASSSPSTATYEQYF
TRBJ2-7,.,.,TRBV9,TGTGCCAGCAGCCAAGTTTGGAGGGGGCGCTTGGCCGAGCAGTACTTC,CASSQVWRGRLAEQYF
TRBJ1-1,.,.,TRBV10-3,TGTGCCATCAGTGAGTCGAGGGCTGCGGCTTTCTTT,CAISESRAAAFF
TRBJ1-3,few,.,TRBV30,TGTGCCTGGAGTGTGAGGCGGGGAGGGCTGACCATATATTTT,CAWSVRRGGLTIYF
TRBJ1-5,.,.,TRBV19,TGTGCCAGTAGTATTGGTTTGGGCGGGAATCAGCCCCAGCATTTT,CASSIGLGGNQPQHF
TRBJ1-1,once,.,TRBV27,TGTGCCAGCAGTAAGCGGGGGGGGGCGATGAACACTGAAGCTTTCTTT,CASSKRGGAMNTEAFF
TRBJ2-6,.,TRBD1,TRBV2,TGTGCCATCCGGGACAGGACCCTCTCTGGGGCCAACGTCCTGACTTTC,CAIRDRTLSGANVLTF
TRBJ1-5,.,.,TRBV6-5,TGTGCCAGCAGTTACTCGAGTAATCAGCCCCAGCATTTT,CASSYSSNQPQHF
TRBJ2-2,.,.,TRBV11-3,TGTGCCAGCAGCTCCAGGCAGACGAACACCGGGGAGCTGTTTTTT,CASSSRQTNTGELFF
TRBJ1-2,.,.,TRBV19,TGTGCCAGTACCTCGCGGGGGATGGGTAACTATGGCTACACCTTC,CASTSRGMGNYGYTF
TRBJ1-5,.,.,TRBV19,TGTGCCAGTAGTGGGTCAGGGGTACAGCCCCAGCATTTT,CASSGSGVQPQHF
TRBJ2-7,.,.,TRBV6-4,TGTGCCAGAGCTGGAGGGCTGAGCTCCTACGAGCAGTACTTC,CARAGGLSSYEQYF
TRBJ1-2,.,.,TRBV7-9,TGTGCCAGCAGCCGACGGAGTTGGCAGGGCTCTGACTATGGCTACACCTTC,CASSRRSWQGSDYGYTF
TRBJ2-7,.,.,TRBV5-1,TGCGCCAGCAGCTTGGGGCCAGTCGGGGTAGGCACGACCTACGAGCAGTACTTC,CASSLGPVGVGTTYEQYF
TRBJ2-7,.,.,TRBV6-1,TGTGCCAGCACCTTGGGGACCCTCTCCTACGAGCAGTACTTC,CASTLGTLSYEQYF
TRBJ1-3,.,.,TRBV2,TGTGCCAGCAGTCGACAGGAACGAAACACCATATATTTT,CASSRQERNTIYF
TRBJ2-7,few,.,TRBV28,TGTGCCAGCAGTTTTGTGGAATACGAGCAGTACTTC,CASSFVEYEQYF
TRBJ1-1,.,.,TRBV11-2,TGTGCCAGCAGCTTAGAGAGGAACAGGATGAACACTGAAGCTTTCTTT,CASSLERNRMNTEAFF
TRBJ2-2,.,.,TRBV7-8,TGTGCCAGCAGCTTAGCAGGTAGAGCCGGGGAGCTGTTTTTT,CASSLAGRAGELFF
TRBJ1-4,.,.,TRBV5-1,TGCGCCAGCAGGAGCCGTTCGGGAGTGGAAAAACTGTTTTTT,CASRSRSGVEKLFF
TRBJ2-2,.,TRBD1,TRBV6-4,TGTGCCAGCAGTGCCGGGACAGCGAACACCGGGGAGCTGTTTTTT,CASSAGTANTGELFF
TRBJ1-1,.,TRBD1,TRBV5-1,TGCGCCAGCAGCATACAGGGGGGGGACACTGAAGCTTTCTTT,CASSIQGGDTEAFF
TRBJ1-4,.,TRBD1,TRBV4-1,TGCGCCAGCAGCCAAGGAGGGATTAGGCAGGGGGGTGAAAAACTGTTTTTT,CASSQGGIRQGGEKLFF
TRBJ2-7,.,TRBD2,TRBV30,TGTGCCTGGGGGCTGAGCGGGGGGCATTCCTACGAGCAGTACTTC,CAWGLSGGHSYEQYF
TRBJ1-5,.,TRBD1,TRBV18,TGTGCCAGCTCAGCTCAGGGGGGGGATCAGCCCCAGCATTTT,CASSAQGGDQPQHF
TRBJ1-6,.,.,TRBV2,TGTGCCAGCAGGAGGGACTATAATTCACCCCTCCACTTT,CASRRDYNSPLHF